These 28 T cell receptor beta chains were sequenced from one sample in a study of cytomegalovirus exposure and HLA in healthy donors. Both 60 Vbeta primers and 13 Jbeta primers went into the PCR. Repertoires were generated with immunoSEQ multiplex PCR, while TCRdb's copy carries only in-frame clones and drops some. Found here are roughly 140,000 clones, roughly 80% of them singletons; the top ten hold 3.5% to 4.5%. Sequences were obtained from PBMCs. Receptors originate from a middle-aged woman in good health and CMV-seropositive.

The gene calls are TRBV27 and TRBJ2-1, with TRBD2 identical over 13 bases. Germline CDR1 and CDR2: MNHEY and SMNVEV (reference sequence). The CDR3 has 15 amino acids. The V gene end was trimmed by 6 bases and the J gene end by 7 bases; junction bases not matched to a gene: 6. The CDR3 nucleotides read TGTGCCAGCAGACTAGCGGGAGGGCCGGGGAATGAGCAGTTCTTC. The encoded protein is CASRLAGGPGNEQFF.

As to this clone: Relative to the germline gene, one junction end is altered; a read error may explain this. V gene TRBV7-9 combines with J gene TRBJ1-2, with 8 bases matching TRBD1. The CDR3 totals 12 residues. Germline values: CDR1 SEHNR, CDR2 FQNEAQ (reference sequence). DNA for the CDR3: TGTTCCAGCAGCCAGGGACAGGATGGCTACACCTTC. It translates to CSSSQGQDGYTF.

The rearrangement joins TRBV18 to TRBJ1-1, with 7 bases that match TRBD1. This CDR3 is built from 15 residues. J was trimmed by 0 bases and V by 1 base; bases with no gene match: 2. Germline loops: CDR1 KGHSH, CDR2 LQKENI. The DNA for the CDR3 is TGTGCCAGCTCACCACAGACAGGGTTGAACACTGAAGCTTTCTTT. Protein product: CASSPQTGLNTEAFF. The full variable domain, with the rest looked up from reference TRBV18 and TRBJ1-1, is NAGVMQNPRHLVRRRGQEARLRCSPMKGHSHVYWYRQLPEEGLKFMVYLQKENIIDESGMPKERFSAEFPKEGPSILRIQQVVRGDSAAYFCASSPQTGLNTEAFFGQGTRLTVV.

The J gene is TRBJ2-3, the V gene TRBV6-5, with 7 nucleotides matching TRBD1. Germline V lookup: CDR1 MNHEY, CDR2 SVGAGI. V gave up 6 bases and J gave up 3 bases; unmatched junction bases: 6. This CDR3 is built from 14 residues. CDR3 amino acids: CASSLGTATDTQYF. CDR3 nucleotides: TGTGCCAGCAGCCTAGGGACAGCGACAGATACGCAGTATTTT.

The table lists this clone with a few counts. The chain joins TRBV7-8 to TRBJ2-7, with 7 bases identical to TRBD1. V gave up 4 bases and J gave up 6 bases; unmatched junction bases: 6. CDR3 length equals 13 residues. Germline lookup yields CDR1 SGHVS and CDR2 FQNEAQ. This CDR3 reads CASSSQTGSEQYF. As DNA, the CDR3 is TGTGCCAGCAGCTCCCAGACAGGGTCCGAGCAGTACTTC. Combining the CDR3 with reference TRBV7-8 and TRBJ2-7 gives the whole variable domain GAGVSQSPRYKVAKRGQDVALRCDPISGHVSLFWYQQALGQGPEFLTYFQNEAQLDKSGLPSDRFFAERPEGSVSTLKIQRTQQEDSAVYLCASSSQTGSEQYFGPGTRLTVT.

This sequence joins TRBV7-9 and TRBJ2-7; perhaps TRBD1 as D (6 bases). This CDR3 has 14 residues. V lost 2 bases to trimming and J lost 11 bases, with 19 bases between them. CDR1 SEHNR and CDR2 FQNEAQ come from the germline V gene (reference sequence). CDR3 amino acids: CASSLSGEGRSKYF. In nucleotides, the CDR3 is TGTGCCAGCAGCTTATCAGGGGAAGGCAGGTCAAAGTACTTC.

The rearrangement joins TRBV27 to TRBJ2-7; 8 nucleotides align to TRBD2. The CDR3 covers 16 residues. Germline V gene sequence: CDR1 MNHEY, CDR2 SMNVEV (reference sequence). V was clipped by 0 bases and J by 6 bases; unmatched bases: 10. CDR3 DNA: TGTGCCAGCAGTTTATCGTCGGGGGGGAGGGGGTCCGAGCAGTACTTC. Amino acid sequence: CASSLSSGGRGSEQYF.

The genes are TRBV6-6 and TRBJ1-2; the D gene is possibly TRBD1 (6 bases). The CDR3 loop spans 14 amino acids. The V gene's germline CDR1 is MNHNY and CDR2 SVGAGI (reference sequence). V lost 5 bases to trimming and J lost 3 bases, with 13 bases between them. DNA for the CDR3: TGTGCCAGCAGTCCACCCGGGACACACTATGGCTACACCTTC. Amino acid sequence: CASSPPGTHYGYTF.

The rearrangement joins TRBV7-6 to TRBJ2-3, with TRBD1 matching 8 bases. V lost 5 bases, J lost 6 bases, and 7 bases stayed unmatched. Germline V gene data show CDR1 as SGHVS and CDR2 as FNYEAQ. The CDR3 sequence is 14 residues long. The DNA of the CDR3 is TGTGCCAGCAGCCGCGGACAGGGTGGCGATACGCAGTATTTT. Translated, it gives CASSRGQGGDTQYF.

Concerning this clone: One junction end does not reproduce the germline sequence, and a read error may be involved. CDR3 protein: CASSSGTGATGELFF. The CDR3 DNA sequence: TGTGCTAGCAGCTCCGGGACAGGGGCGACCGGGGAGCTGTTTTTT. This rearrangement joins TRBV7-7 to TRBJ2-2; the match to TRBD1 covers 10 bases. Germline V CDR1 and CDR2: SSHAT, FNYEAQ (reference sequence). CDR3 length: 15 amino acids.

The V and J genes are TRBV27 and TRBJ2-7; 8 bases map to TRBD1. Germline lookup yields CDR1 MNHEY and CDR2 SMNVEV (reference sequence). The CDR3 extends over 14 amino acids. V trimming: 6 bases; J trimming: 6 bases; junction bases outside the gene matches: 10. The CDR3: CASSAGGPTAEQYF. CDR3 nucleotide sequence: TGTGCCAGCAGCGCAGGGGGCCCTACGGCCGAGCAGTACTTC.

The chain couples TRBV5-8 to TRBJ2-1, with 10 bases fitting TRBD2. The junction had 4 bases not matched to a gene; V was cut back by 3 bases and J by 4 bases. Germline V CDR1 and CDR2: SGHTS, YDEGEE. The CDR3 is 15 residues long. CDR3 in amino acids: CASSSGLASYNEQFF. Here the CDR3 DNA reads TGTGCCAGCAGCTCGGGACTAGCGAGTTACAATGAGCAGTTCTTC.

The chain combines TRBV28 with TRBJ2-1, with 8 bases matching TRBD2. This CDR3 is built from 19 residues. With 7 bases clipped from V and 0 bases from J, the junction kept 17 bases outside the gene matches. Germline CDR1 is MDHEN and CDR2 is SYDVKM. CDR3 region: CASKRRRLATTSSYNEQFF. CDR3 bases: TGTGCCAGCAAGAGGAGGCGACTAGCGACTACTAGCTCCTACAATGAGCAGTTCTTC.

CDR3 protein: CASSVVASGRAGPGELFF. The DNA of the CDR3 is TGTGCCAGCAGCGTAGTTGCTAGCGGGAGGGCCGGCCCCGGGGAGCTGTTTTTT. The chain combines TRBV9 with TRBJ2-2; 12 bases fit TRBD2. Unmatched junction bases numbered 9, after V lost 0 bases and J lost 6 bases. The CDR3 covers 18 residues. Germline lookup yields CDR1 SGDLS and CDR2 YYNGEE.

J is TRBJ2-1 and V is TRBV29-1; 9 bases match TRBD1. Losses at the gene ends were 4 bases for V and 6 bases for J; bases not matched to a gene: 10. The CDR3 loop spans 15 amino acids. Germline assignment: CDR1 SQVTM and CDR2 ANQGSEA. CDR3 nucleotide sequence: TGCAGCGTTGCCGGCGGGACAGGGATAGGCAATGAGCAGTTCTTC. Amino acid sequence: CSVAGGTGIGNEQFF.

This chain uses TRBV28 with TRBJ2-7; tentatively, D is TRBD1 (6 bases). V was pared by 5 bases and J by 4 bases, with 9 bases between. Germline CDR1 MDHEN, CDR2 SYDVKM. CDR3 length: 12 residues. The CDR3 region has the DNA TGTGCCAGCAGTACGGACAGTTACGAGCAGTACTTC. This translates into CASSTDSYEQYF.

The rearrangement joins TRBV19 to TRBJ2-1, with 7 bases fitting TRBD2. CDR3 length: 13 residues. Germline trimming cut 9 bases from V and 5 bases from J; bases unmatched to any gene: 7. The germline CDR1 and CDR2 sequences are LNHDA and SQIVND (reference sequence). CDR3 nucleotides: TGTGCCAGCTCTAGCGGAGTCCACAATGAGCAGTTCTTC. Its translation is CASSSGVHNEQFF.

The chain joins TRBV6-1 to TRBJ1-5; perhaps TRBD1 as D (6 bases). This CDR3 spans 15 amino acids. The germline V gene has CDR1 MNHNS and CDR2 SASEGT. The ends were cut back, 2 bases at V and 5 bases at J, with 13 bases in the middle. The CDR3 DNA reads as TGTGCCAGCAGTGAATTGACAGGAGCTGATCAGCCCCAGCATTTT. This translates into CASSELTGADQPQHF.

In its sample, this clone was seen a few times. Other DNA sequences in the sample encode the same CDR3. The chain uses TRBV9 and TRBJ2-7, with D perhaps matching TRBD1 (5 bases). The CDR3 is 17 amino acids. Germline assignment: CDR1 SGDLS and CDR2 YYNGEE. The V end was cut by 0 bases, the J end by 0 bases, with 16 bases between. The chain's CDR3 is CASSVDKDTYPSYEQYF. CDR3 in DNA: TGTGCCAGCAGCGTAGACAAGGACACCTATCCCTCCTACGAGCAGTACTTC.

The chain has TRBV7-2 and TRBJ1-5; 10 positions match TRBD1. With 1 base clipped from V and 5 bases from J, the junction kept 5 bases outside the gene matches. Looked up from germline, CDR1 is SGHTA and CDR2 is FQGNSA. The CDR3 is 16 amino acids. The CDR3 DNA reads as TGTGCCAGCAGCTTAGGGGGACAGGGGCCCCATCAGCCCCAGCATTTT. This sequence encodes CASSLGGQGPHQPQHF.

The chain uses TRBV19 and TRBJ1-1; D gene unclear. The CDR3 length is 13 residues. Looked up from germline, CDR1 is LNHDA and CDR2 is SQIVND (reference sequence). Trimming took 7 bases from V and 0 from J, leaving 9 bases between them. CDR3 nucleotides: TGTGCCAGTAAAGGTGAGGTGAACACTGAAGCTTTCTTT. Its translation: CASKGEVNTEAFF.

This chain uses TRBV15 with TRBJ2-5; a possible D gene is TRBD2 (5 bases). The germline gives CDR1 LNHNV, CDR2 YYDKDF (reference sequence). Deletions cut 0 bases from V and 5 bases from J, with 7 bases between. The CDR3 loop spans 13 amino acids. CDR3 in DNA: TGTGCCACCAGCAGAGAACTAGATGAGACCCAGTACTTC. This encodes CATSRELDETQYF.

The CDR3 sequence is CASSQTGHEQFF. The CDR3 nucleotides are TGTGCCAGCAGTCAGACAGGACATGAGCAGTTCTTC. The chain carries TRBV6-4 and TRBJ2-1; D might be TRBD1 (6 bases). Germline CDR1 is MRHNA and CDR2 is SNTAGT. V was trimmed by 5 bases and J by 8 bases, leaving 10 bases between them. This CDR3 contains 12 residues.

This chain links TRBV5-1 with TRBJ2-7, with D perhaps TRBD2 (6 bases). There are 15 residues in the CDR3. Trimming cost V 5 bases and J 1 base, with 16 bases left between them. Germline V gene data show CDR1 as SGHRS and CDR2 as YFSETQ. The chain's CDR3 is CASSSGPGDSYEQYF. The CDR3 DNA sequence: TGCGCCAGCAGTTCTGGCCCGGGGGATTCCTACGAGCAGTACTTC.

The chain links TRBV18 to TRBJ1-5; a possible D gene is TRBD1 (5 bases). The germline V gene has CDR1 KGHSH and CDR2 LQKENI. V gave up 3 bases and J gave up 1 base, with 19 bases separating them. The CDR3 has 18 residues. The CDR3 loop reads CASSPRQLQSSSNQPQHF. The DNA of the CDR3 is TGTGCCAGCTCACCTCGACAGTTACAGTCCTCGAGCAATCAGCCCCAGCATTTT.

V is TRBV28 and J is TRBJ2-7, with 7 bases that match TRBD1. The V gene's germline CDR1 is MDHEN and CDR2 SYDVKM. This CDR3 has 16 amino acids. Trimming took 6 bases from V and 2 from J; bases not matched to a gene: 13. CDR3 residues: CASRWGTTGTAYEQYF. The CDR3 DNA reads as TGTGCCAGCAGATGGGGGACAACCGGGACAGCCTACGAGCAGTACTTC.

V is TRBV2 and J is TRBJ1-2; perhaps TRBD1 as D (6 bases). The V gene's germline CDR1 is SNHLY and CDR2 FYNNEI. The ends were cut back, 2 bases at V and 8 bases at J, with 21 bases in the middle. This CDR3 has 16 residues. The CDR3 here is CASSELLGGRGQGYTF. The CDR3 DNA follows: TGTGCCAGCAGTGAACTGTTAGGGGGTCGGGGACAAGGCTACACCTTC.

The gene calls are TRBV10-1 and TRBJ2-1; 9 bases agree with TRBD2. The CDR3 length is 15 residues. The V gene end was trimmed by 2 bases and the J gene end by 8 bases; junction bases not matched to a gene: 7. The germline V gene encodes CDR1 WNHNN and CDR2 SYGVQD (reference sequence). CDR3 residues: CASSERGGGEDEQFF. The DNA of the CDR3 is TGCGCCAGCAGTGAGCGGGGCGGGGGGGAAGATGAGCAGTTCTTC.